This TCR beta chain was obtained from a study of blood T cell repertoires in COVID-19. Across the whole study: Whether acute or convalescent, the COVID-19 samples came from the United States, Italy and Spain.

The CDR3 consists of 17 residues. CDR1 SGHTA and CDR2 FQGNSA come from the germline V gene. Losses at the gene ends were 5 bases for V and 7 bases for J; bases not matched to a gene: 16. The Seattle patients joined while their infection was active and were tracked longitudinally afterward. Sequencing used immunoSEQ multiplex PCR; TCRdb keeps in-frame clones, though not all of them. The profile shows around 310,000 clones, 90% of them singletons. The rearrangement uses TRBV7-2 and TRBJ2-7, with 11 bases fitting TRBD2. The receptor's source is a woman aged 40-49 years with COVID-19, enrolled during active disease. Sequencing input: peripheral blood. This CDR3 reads CASSHPAGITSGREQYF. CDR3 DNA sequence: TGTGCCAGCAGCCACCCCGCGGGAATCACTAGCGGGAGAGAGCAGTACTTC.